These 2 T cell receptor beta chains were sequenced from one sample in a study of T cell repertoires in cytomegalovirus infection. TCRdb reprocessed the reads via MiXCR and lists one record per CDR3 protein. The data contain 450,000 to 600,000 distinct CDR3 sequences, 25% to 35% of them singletons. No antigen has been identified for these receptors. The sample consisted of cultured PBMCs, taken from culture after CMV antigen stimulation. The receptors derive from a human donor in good health (CMV status not recorded). Some clones in this sample may be carry-over from other donors' samples.

This clonotype was recorded a few times. The genes are TRBV10-3 and TRBJ1-5, with D perhaps TRBD1 (6 bases). The germline V and J ends were trimmed by 10 bases and 0 bases, with 13 bases remaining between them. The germline V gene has CDR1 ENHRY and CDR2 SYGVKD. There are 14 residues in the CDR3. CDR3 region: CATGQTGSNQPQHF. For the CDR3, the DNA is TGTGCCACCGGACAGACAGGTAGCAATCAGCCCCAGCATTTT.

This clonotype turned up a few times. The V gene is TRBV12-3 or TRBV12-4, the J gene TRBJ2-4; no clear D. The CDR3 is made up of 12 amino acids. Trimming shortened V by 6 bases and J by 5 bases, and 8 bases separated the two germline ends. The CDR3 DNA is TGTGCCAGCAGAACGTGGGAAAACATTCAGTACTTC. Protein: CASRTWENIQYF.